This T cell receptor (beta chain) was found in a study of cytomegalovirus exposure and HLA in healthy donors. Background on the study: Most donors, roughly 84% of approximately 400 genotyped, fell in the Caucasian-associated ancestry cluster.

The PCR used 60 Vbeta and 13 Jbeta primers. Data came from immunoSEQ multiplex PCR; TCRdb stores just in-frame clones and leaves some out. The table shows 110,000 to 150,000 clones, with 80% occurring only once. As concerns this clone: Its antigen is currently unknown.

Findings and limits, study-wide: Across donors, sequencing depth was assumed by presence/absence analyses to be roughly uniform.

CDR1 is LNHDA, CDR2 SQIVND, per germline (reference sequence). The CDR3 contains 17 residues. Trimming removed 5 bases from V and 1 base from J; junction bases left unmatched: 10. The chain joins TRBV19 to TRBJ1-5; TRBD1 agrees at 8 bases. The sample taken for sequencing was PBMCs. This clonotype was sampled from a man aged 35-49 years in good health and CMV-seronegative. This CDR3 reads CASSLTRTGMSNQPQHF. The CDR3 coding sequence is TGTGCCAGTAGTCTAACTCGGACAGGGATGAGCAATCAGCCCCAGCATTTT.